This entry describes one T cell receptor beta chain. This sample is part of a study of blood T cell repertoires in COVID-19. Study overall: Sites across the United States, Italy and Spain contributed samples from acute and convalescent COVID-19. T cells, B-cell-depleted T cells, or PBMCs supplied cDNA or gDNA.

Authors' analysis steps: The authors estimated nucleated cell counts from reference gene primer amplification. Sequencing used immunoSEQ multiplex PCR; TCRdb keeps in-frame clones, though not all of them. V, J and clone size were drawn from that table, and D and trimming were deduced from the DNA. Of around 28,000 clones listed, 65% to 90% are singletons. The clonotype originates from a human donor in a cohort sampled during active COVID-19. The sample comprised peripheral blood.

The CDR3 region is CASSREWRREQFF. The CDR3 region has the DNA TGCGCCAGCAGCCGGGAGTGGAGGCGGGAGCAGTTCTTC. The V and J genes are TRBV4-1 and TRBJ2-1; weak D call: TRBD2 (5 bases). Trimming removed 4 bases at V and 10 bases at J, with 14 bases between. Germline CDR1 is MGHRA and CDR2 is YSYEKL. The CDR3 has 13 amino acids.